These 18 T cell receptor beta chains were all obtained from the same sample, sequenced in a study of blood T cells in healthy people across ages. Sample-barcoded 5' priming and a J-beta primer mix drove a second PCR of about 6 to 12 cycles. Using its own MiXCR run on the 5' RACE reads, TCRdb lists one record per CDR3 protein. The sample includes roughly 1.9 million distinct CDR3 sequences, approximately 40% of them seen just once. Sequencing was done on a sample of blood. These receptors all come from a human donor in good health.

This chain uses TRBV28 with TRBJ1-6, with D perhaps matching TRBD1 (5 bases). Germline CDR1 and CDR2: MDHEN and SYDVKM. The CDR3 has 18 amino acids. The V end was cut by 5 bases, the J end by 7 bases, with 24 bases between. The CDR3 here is CASSPTSGTGHINSPLHF. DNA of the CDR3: TGTGCCAGCAGTCCAACATCTGGAACGGGGCACATCAATTCACCCCTCCACTTT.

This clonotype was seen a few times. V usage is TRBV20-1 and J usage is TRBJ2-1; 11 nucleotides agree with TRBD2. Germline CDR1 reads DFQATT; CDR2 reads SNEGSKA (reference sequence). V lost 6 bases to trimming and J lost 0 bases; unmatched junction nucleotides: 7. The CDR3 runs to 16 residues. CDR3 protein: CSAPGLAVSSYNEQFF. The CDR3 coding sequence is TGCAGTGCACCGGGACTAGCGGTAAGCTCCTACAATGAGCAGTTCTTC.

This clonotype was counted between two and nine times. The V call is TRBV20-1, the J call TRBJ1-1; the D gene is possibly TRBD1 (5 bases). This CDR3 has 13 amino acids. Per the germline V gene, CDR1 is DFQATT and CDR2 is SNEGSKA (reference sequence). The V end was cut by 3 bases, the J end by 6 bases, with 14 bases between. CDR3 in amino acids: CSASPPGYPEAFF. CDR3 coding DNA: TGCAGTGCTAGCCCTCCAGGGTATCCTGAAGCTTTCTTT.

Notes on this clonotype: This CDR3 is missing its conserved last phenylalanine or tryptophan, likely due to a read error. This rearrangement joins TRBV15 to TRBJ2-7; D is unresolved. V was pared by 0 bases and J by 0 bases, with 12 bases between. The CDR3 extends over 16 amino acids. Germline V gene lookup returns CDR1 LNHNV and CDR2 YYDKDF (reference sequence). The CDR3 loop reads CATSRDATRSSYEQYL. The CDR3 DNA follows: TGTGCCACCAGCAGAGATGCGACACGGAGCTCCTACGAGCAGTACCTC.

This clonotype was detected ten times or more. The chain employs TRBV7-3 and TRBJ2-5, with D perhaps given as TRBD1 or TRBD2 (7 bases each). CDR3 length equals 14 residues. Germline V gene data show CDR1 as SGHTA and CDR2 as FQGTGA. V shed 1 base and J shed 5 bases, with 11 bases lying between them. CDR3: CASSLNRGGETQYF. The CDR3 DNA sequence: TGTGCCAGCAGCTTAAACAGGGGAGGGGAGACCCAGTACTTC.

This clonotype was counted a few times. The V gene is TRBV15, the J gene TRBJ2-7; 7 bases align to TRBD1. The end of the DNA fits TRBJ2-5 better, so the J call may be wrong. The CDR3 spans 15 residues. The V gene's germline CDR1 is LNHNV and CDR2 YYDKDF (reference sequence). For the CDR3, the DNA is TGTGCCACCAGCAGAGACAACAGGGGATGGGAGACCCAGTACTTC. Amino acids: CATSRDNRGWETQYF.

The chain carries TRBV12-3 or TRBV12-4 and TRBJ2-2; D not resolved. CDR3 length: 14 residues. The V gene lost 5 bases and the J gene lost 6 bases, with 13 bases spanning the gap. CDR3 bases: TGTGCCAGCAGTCCCACCTTATGGCCCGGGGAGCTGTTTTTT. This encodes CASSPTLWPGELFF.

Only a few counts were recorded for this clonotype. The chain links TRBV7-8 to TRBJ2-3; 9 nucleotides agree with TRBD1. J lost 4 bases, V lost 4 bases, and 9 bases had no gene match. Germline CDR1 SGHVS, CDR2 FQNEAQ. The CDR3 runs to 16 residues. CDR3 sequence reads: CASSSYRDRAADTQYF. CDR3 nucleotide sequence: TGTGCCAGCAGCTCGTACCGGGACAGGGCCGCAGATACGCAGTATTTT.

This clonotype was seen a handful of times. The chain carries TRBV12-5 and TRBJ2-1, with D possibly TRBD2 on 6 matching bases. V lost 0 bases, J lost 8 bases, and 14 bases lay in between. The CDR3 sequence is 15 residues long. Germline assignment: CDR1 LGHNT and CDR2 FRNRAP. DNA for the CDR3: TGTGCTAGTGGTTTGGTACTTGGCGGGGCGGATGAGCAGTTCTTC. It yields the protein CASGLVLGGADEQFF. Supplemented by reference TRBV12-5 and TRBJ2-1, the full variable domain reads DARVTQTPRHKVTEMGQEVTMRCQPILGHNTVFWYRQTMMQGLELLAYFRNRAPLDDSGMPKDRFSAEMPDATLATLKIQPSEPRDSAVYFCASGLVLGGADEQFFGPGTRLTVL.

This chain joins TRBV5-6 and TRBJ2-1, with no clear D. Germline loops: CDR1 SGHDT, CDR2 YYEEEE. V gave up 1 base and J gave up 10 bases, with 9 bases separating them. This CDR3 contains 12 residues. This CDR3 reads CASSLFRTEQFF. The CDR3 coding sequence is TGTGCCAGCAGCTTGTTTCGGACCGAGCAGTTCTTC.

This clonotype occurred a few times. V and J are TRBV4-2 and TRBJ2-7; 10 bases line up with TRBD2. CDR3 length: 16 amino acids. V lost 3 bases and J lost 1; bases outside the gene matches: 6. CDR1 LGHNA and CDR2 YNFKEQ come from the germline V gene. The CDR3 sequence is CASSQDSGGGSYEQYF. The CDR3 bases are TGTGCCAGCAGCCAGGACAGCGGGGGGGGATCCTACGAGCAGTACTTC.

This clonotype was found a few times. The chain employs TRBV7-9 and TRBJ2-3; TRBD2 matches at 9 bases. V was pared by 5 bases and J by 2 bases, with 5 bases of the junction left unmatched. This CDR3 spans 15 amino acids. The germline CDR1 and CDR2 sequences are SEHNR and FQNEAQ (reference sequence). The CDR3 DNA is TGTGCCAGCAGCCTGACTAGCGGACTCACAGATACGCAGTATTTT. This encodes CASSLTSGLTDTQYF. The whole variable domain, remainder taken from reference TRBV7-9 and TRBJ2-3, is DTGVSQNPRHKITKRGQNVTFRCDPISEHNRLYWYRQTLGQGPEFLTYFQNEAQLEKSRLLSDRFSAERPKGSFSTLEIQRTEQGDSAMYLCASSLTSGLTDTQYFGPGTRLTVL.

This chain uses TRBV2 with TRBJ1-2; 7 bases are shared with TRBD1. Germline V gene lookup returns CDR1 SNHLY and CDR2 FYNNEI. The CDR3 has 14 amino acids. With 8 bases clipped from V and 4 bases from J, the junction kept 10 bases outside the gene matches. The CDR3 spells CASGRQGGFYGYTF. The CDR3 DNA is TGTGCCAGCGGGAGACAGGGAGGGTTCTATGGCTACACCTTC.

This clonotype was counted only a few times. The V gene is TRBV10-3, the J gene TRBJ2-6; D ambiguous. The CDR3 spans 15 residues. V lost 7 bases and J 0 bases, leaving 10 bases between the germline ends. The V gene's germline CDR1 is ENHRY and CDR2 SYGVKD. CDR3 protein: CAINSADSGANVLTF. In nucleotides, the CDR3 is TGTGCCATCAACTCCGCAGACTCTGGGGCCAACGTCCTGACTTTC.

This chain's CDR3 is CASSLGGTANTGELFF. The CDR3 DNA sequence: TGTGCCAGCAGCTTAGGGGGGACCGCGAACACCGGGGAGCTGTTTTTT. The rearrangement links TRBV7-2 to TRBJ2-2; D may be TRBD1 or TRBD2 (5 bases each). Germline values: CDR1 SGHTA, CDR2 FQGNSA. The CDR3 sequence is 16 residues long. Deletions cut 1 base from V and 0 bases from J, with 9 bases between.

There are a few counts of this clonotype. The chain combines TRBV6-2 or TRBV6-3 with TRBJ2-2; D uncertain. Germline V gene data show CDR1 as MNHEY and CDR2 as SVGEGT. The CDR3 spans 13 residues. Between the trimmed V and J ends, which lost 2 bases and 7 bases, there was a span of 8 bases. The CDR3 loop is CASSYPVGGELFF. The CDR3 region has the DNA TGTGCCAGCAGTTACCCGGTTGGCGGGGAGCTGTTTTTT.

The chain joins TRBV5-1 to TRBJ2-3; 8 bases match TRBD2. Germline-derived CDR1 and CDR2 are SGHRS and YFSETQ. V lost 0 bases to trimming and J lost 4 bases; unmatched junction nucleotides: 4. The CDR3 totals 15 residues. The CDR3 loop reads CASSLAAGAPDTQYF. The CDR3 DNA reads TGCGCCAGCAGCTTGGCAGCGGGGGCACCAGATACGCAGTATTTT.

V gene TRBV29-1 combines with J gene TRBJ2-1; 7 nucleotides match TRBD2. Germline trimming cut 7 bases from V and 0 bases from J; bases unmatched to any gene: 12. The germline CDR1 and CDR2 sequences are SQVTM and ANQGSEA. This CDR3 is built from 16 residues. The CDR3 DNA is TGCAGCGGGGAGACTAGCCAGATTCTCTCCTACAATGAGCAGTTCTTC. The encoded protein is CSGETSQILSYNEQFF.